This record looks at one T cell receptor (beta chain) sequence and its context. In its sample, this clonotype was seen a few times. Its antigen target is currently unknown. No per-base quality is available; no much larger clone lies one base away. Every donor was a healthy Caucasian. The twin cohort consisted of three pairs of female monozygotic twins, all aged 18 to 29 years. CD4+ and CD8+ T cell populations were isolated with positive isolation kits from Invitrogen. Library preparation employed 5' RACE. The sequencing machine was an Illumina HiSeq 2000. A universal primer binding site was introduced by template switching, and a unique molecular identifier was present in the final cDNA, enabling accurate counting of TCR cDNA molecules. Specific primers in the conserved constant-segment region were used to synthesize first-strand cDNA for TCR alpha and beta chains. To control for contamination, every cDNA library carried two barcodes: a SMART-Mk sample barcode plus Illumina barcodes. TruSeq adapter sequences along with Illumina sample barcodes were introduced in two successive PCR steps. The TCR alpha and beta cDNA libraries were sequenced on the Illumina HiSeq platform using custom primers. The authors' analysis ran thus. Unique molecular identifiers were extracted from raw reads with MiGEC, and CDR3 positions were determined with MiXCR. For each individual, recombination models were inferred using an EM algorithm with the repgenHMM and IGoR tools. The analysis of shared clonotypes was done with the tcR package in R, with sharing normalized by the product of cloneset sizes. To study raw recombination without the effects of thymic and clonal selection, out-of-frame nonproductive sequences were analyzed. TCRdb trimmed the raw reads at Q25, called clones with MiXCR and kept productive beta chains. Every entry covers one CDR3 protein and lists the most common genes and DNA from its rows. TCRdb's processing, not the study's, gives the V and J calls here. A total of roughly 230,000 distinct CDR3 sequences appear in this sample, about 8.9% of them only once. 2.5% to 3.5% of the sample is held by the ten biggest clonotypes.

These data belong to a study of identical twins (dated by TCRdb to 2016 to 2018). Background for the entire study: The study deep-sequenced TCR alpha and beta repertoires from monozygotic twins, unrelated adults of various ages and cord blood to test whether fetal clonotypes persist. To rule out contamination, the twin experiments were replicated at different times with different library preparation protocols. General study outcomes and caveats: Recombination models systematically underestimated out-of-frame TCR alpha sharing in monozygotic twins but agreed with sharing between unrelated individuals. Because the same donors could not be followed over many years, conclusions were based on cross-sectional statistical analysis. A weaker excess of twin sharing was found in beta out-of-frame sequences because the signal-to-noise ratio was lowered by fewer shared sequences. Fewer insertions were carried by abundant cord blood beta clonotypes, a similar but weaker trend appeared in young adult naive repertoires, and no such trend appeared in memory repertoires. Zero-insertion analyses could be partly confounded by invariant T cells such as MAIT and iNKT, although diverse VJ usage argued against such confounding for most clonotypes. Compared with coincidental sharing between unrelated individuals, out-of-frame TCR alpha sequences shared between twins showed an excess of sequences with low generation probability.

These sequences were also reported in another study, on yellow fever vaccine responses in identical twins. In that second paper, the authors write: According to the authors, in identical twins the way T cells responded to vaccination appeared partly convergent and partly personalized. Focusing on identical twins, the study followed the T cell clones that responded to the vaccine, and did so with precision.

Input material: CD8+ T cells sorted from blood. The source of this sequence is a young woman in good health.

This receptor has the CDR3 CASSHRDRGINEQYF. Read as DNA, the sequence is TGTGCCAGCAGCCACCGGGACAGGGGGATAAACGAGCAGTACTTC. This chain joins TRBV9 to TRBJ2-7; the central 11 bases match TRBD1. V has 4 bases trimmed and J has 5 bases trimmed; junction bases matching no gene number 8. Inclusive of the bounding cysteine and phenylalanine, the CDR3 is 15 residues long. The entry retains the CDR3 DNA only, 45 bases that are in frame from base 1. CDR1 SGDLS and CDR2 YYNGEE were looked up in the germline V gene.